These 7 T cell receptor beta chains originate from one sample sequenced in a study of blood T cell repertoires in COVID-19. TCRdb keeps only in-frame clones here, not all; method: immunoSEQ multiplex PCR. This table has roughly 300,000 clones, roughly 85% appearing once. Input material: PBMCs or T cells enriched from blood (not recorded which). Source of these receptors: a woman in her 40s with acute COVID-19.

The chain has TRBV28 and TRBJ1-2, with D possibly being TRBD1 (5 bases). The CDR3 loop spans 15 amino acids. Germline V gene sequence: CDR1 MDHEN, CDR2 SYDVKM. The V gene lost 10 bases and the J gene lost 4 bases, with 22 bases spanning the gap. The CDR3 DNA follows: TGTGCCACCTCTCTCCAGGGTGATTTGGTCTATGGCTACACCTTC. Its translation: CATSLQGDLVYGYTF.

The gene calls are TRBV29-1 and TRBJ2-1; the match to TRBD1 covers 7 bases. The V gene end was trimmed by 7 bases and the J gene end by 6 bases; junction bases not matched to a gene: 9. The germline CDR1 and CDR2 sequences are SQVTM and ANQGSEA. This CDR3 region has 13 residues. The CDR3: CSAGDRQANEQFF. The CDR3 nucleotides are TGCAGCGCTGGGGACAGACAGGCCAATGAGCAGTTCTTC.

In DNA, the CDR3 is TGTGCCAGCAGTGGATACAGGGCTGGGCGAGAGACCCAGTACTTC. Translated: CASSGYRAGRETQYF. V is TRBV27 and J is TRBJ2-5, with a weak D call TRBD1 (6 bases). This CDR3 contains 15 residues. Trimming cost V 5 bases and J 4 bases, with 17 bases left between them. Germline CDR1 MNHEY, CDR2 SMNVEV (reference sequence).

The V gene is TRBV5-6, the J gene TRBJ2-7; TRBD2 matches 9 bases. With 4 bases clipped from V and 0 bases from J, the junction kept 8 bases outside the gene matches. Per the germline V gene, CDR1 is SGHDT and CDR2 is YYEEEE. The CDR3 has 16 residues. The CDR3 sequence is CASSVGLASSSYEQYF. In DNA form, the CDR3 reads TGTGCCAGCAGCGTAGGACTAGCGTCGAGCTCCTACGAGCAGTACTTC.

The V and J genes are TRBV5-5 and TRBJ2-3; 14 nucleotides line up with TRBD2. The V segment lost 8 bases and the J segment 4 bases; nucleotides outside the gene matches: 3. Germline CDR1 reads SGHKS; CDR2 reads YYEKEE (reference sequence). The CDR3 totals 14 residues. The CDR3 reads CASLTSGGADTQYF. CDR3 coding DNA: TGTGCCAGTTTGACTAGCGGGGGGGCAGATACGCAGTATTTT.

The DNA of the CDR3 is TGTGCCAGTAGTTCCCCGCCCGGGTACGAGCAGTACTTC. Translating it yields CASSSPPGYEQYF. The rearrangement links TRBV19 to TRBJ2-7; no clear D gene. Trimming cost V 5 bases and J 4 bases, with 12 bases left between them. Germline V gene sequence: CDR1 LNHDA, CDR2 SQIVND (reference sequence). This CDR3 spans 13 amino acids.

Only a few counts were recorded for this clone. The V call is TRBV6-5, the J call TRBJ2-5; D may be TRBD1 (6 bases). From germline, CDR1 is MNHEY and CDR2 SVGAGI. The CDR3 length is 13 residues. V lost 6 bases to trimming and J lost 2 bases, with 10 bases between them. In DNA form, the CDR3 reads TGTGCCAGCAGCAGGGGCCCGCAAGAGACCCAGTACTTC. Translating it yields CASSRGPQETQYF.